Listed here are 29 T cell receptor beta chains from one sample, sequenced in a study of blood T cells in healthy people across ages. Primers used in a second PCR of about 6 to 11 cycles were a sample-barcoded 5' primer and a J-beta primer mix. In TCRdb, the 5' RACE reads were re-called with MiXCR into one record per CDR3 protein. The sample lists around 1,800,000 distinct CDR3 sequences, about two fifths occurring once. Material for sequencing was blood. These receptor sequences come from a human donor in good health.

The chain combines TRBV6-5 with TRBJ2-7, with 11 bases matching TRBD2. Germline CDR1 and CDR2: MNHEY and SVGAGI. This CDR3 has 16 residues. Trimming removed 3 bases from V and 3 bases from J; junction bases left unmatched: 7. CDR3 residues: CASSYSSGGPIYEQYF. The CDR3, as DNA: TGTGCCAGCAGTTATTCTAGCGGGGGGCCAATCTACGAGCAGTACTTC.

This clonotype was picked up a small number of times. V and J are TRBV18 and TRBJ1-1, with TRBD1 matching over 8 bases. With V trimmed by 4 bases and J by 7 bases, 5 bases remained unmatched. The CDR3 runs 13 residues. Germline V gene data show CDR1 as KGHSH and CDR2 as LQKENI. The CDR3 bases are TGTGCCAGCTCACTGGGACAGGAGGATGAAGCTTTCTTT. Its protein product is CASSLGQEDEAFF.

This sequence joins TRBV10-3 and TRBJ2-7, with TRBD2 matching 14 bases. V lost 6 bases, J lost 5 bases, and 6 bases stayed unmatched. The CDR3 has 15 amino acids. Germline values: CDR1 ENHRY, CDR2 SYGVKD. In DNA, the CDR3 is TGTGCCATCAGACCGGGACTAGCGGGGGACCACGAGCAGTACTTC. Residues: CAIRPGLAGDHEQYF.

The V call is TRBV5-4, the J call TRBJ2-5; TRBD1 agrees at 9 bases. The CDR3 loop spans 15 amino acids. Looked up from germline, CDR1 is SGHNT and CDR2 is YYREEE (reference sequence). With V trimmed by 1 base and J by 4 bases, 5 bases remained unmatched. Here the CDR3 reads CASSLPSTGGETQYF. The CDR3 DNA is TGTGCCAGCAGCTTGCCGTCGACAGGGGGAGAGACCCAGTACTTC.

A word on this clonotype: It is likely a read error, because the conserved phenylalanine at the end of the CDR3 is missing. This chain connects TRBV20-1 to TRBJ2-1, with 10 bases identical to TRBD2. This CDR3 region has 15 residues. V shed 3 bases and J 5 bases; nucleotides not matched to a gene: 7. Per germline, CDR1 DFQATT and CDR2 SNEGSKA (reference sequence). In DNA, the CDR3 is TGCAGTGCTAGGGCCCCAGCGGGGGGGGACAATGAGCAGTTCTCC. This translates into CSARAPAGGDNEQFS.

This clonotype was counted only a few times. V and J are TRBV6-6 and TRBJ1-5, with D hard to call. Trimming shortened V by 5 bases and J by 9 bases, and 11 bases separated the two germline ends. The CDR3 has 12 amino acids. Germline CDR1 is MNHNY and CDR2 is SVGAGI (reference sequence). CDR3 coding DNA: TGTGCCAGCAGTGCCCCCCGGGGGCCCCAGCATTTT. Encoded protein: CASSAPRGPQHF.

The chain has TRBV7-2 and TRBJ2-1; 7 positions match TRBD1. Looked up from germline, CDR1 is SGHTA and CDR2 is FQGNSA. This CDR3 has 17 amino acids. The ends lost 5 bases at V and 9 bases at J; junction bases unmatched: 19. The CDR3 reads CASSPRGHRGSFGEQFF. For the CDR3, the DNA is TGTGCCAGCAGCCCCAGAGGGCACAGGGGTAGTTTTGGTGAGCAGTTCTTC.

The chain uses TRBV11-2 and TRBJ1-6, with D tentatively TRBD1 (6 bases). Germline-derived CDR1 and CDR2 are SGHAT and FQNNGV. Trimming shortened V by 5 bases and J by 7 bases, and 18 bases separated the two germline ends. The CDR3 spans 16 residues. The CDR3 spells CASSHPARGGNSPLHF. The CDR3 DNA is TGTGCCAGCAGCCACCCGGCGAGAGGGGGAAATTCACCCCTCCACTTT.

Only a few counts were recorded for this clonotype. The chain has TRBV7-9 and TRBJ1-2; D ambiguous. The germline gives CDR1 SEHNR, CDR2 FQNEAQ (reference sequence). V was shortened by 6 bases and J by 5 bases, with 10 bases between the two germline ends. This CDR3 has 12 amino acids. DNA for the CDR3: TGTGCCAGCAGTATAGACGGGTATGGCTACACCTTC. It is translated as CASSIDGYGYTF.

This clonotype was detected a few times. The rearrangement uses TRBV29-1 and TRBJ2-1; 13 nucleotides agree with TRBD2. Germline V gene lookup returns CDR1 SQVTM and CDR2 ANQGSEA. V shed 4 bases, J shed 4 bases, and the junction held 4 bases outside the gene matches. The CDR3 is 15 residues long. Written as DNA, the CDR3 is TGCAGCGTTGCCGGGGGACTAGCGGGGTACAATGAGCAGTTCTTC. Translation: CSVAGGLAGYNEQFF.

The rearrangement joins TRBV2 to TRBJ2-7, with D perhaps TRBD2 (6 bases). V shed 6 bases and J shed 1 base, with 10 bases lying between them. Germline V gene lookup returns CDR1 SNHLY and CDR2 FYNNEI. CDR3 length: 13 amino acids. The CDR3 coding sequence is TGTGCCAGCAGACGGGAGTTTTCCTACGAGCAGTACTTC. This gives the protein CASRREFSYEQYF.

This sequence joins TRBV14 and TRBJ2-5; no clear D. CDR1 is SGHDN, CDR2 FVKESK, per germline. CDR3 length: 13 residues. V lost 3 bases, J lost 1 base, and 6 bases lay in between. CDR3 region: CASSQLSQETQYF. For the CDR3, the DNA is TGTGCCAGCAGCCAGCTCTCCCAAGAGACCCAGTACTTC.

The gene calls are TRBV9 and TRBJ2-1; D is unresolved. V shed 0 bases and J shed 0 bases, with 22 bases lying between them. Germline values: CDR1 SGDLS, CDR2 YYNGEE. The CDR3 has 20 residues. As DNA, the CDR3 is TGTGCCAGCAGCGTAGGCGTCAGAAAAGAATTAACCAGCTCCTACAATGAGCAGTTCTTC. Its protein is CASSVGVRKELTSSYNEQFF. Looking up the rest from reference TRBV9 and TRBJ2-1 gives the full variable domain: DSGVTQTPKHLITATGQRVTLRCSPRSGDLSVYWYQQSLDQGLQFLIQYYNGEERAKGNILERFSAQQFPDLHSELNLSSLELGDSALYFCASSVGVRKELTSSYNEQFFGPGTRLTVL.

CDR3: CSAEGGGNSYEQYF. For the CDR3, the DNA is TGCAGTGCTGAGGGGGGGGGTAACTCCTACGAGCAGTACTTC. This sequence joins TRBV20-1 and TRBJ2-4; tentative D call: TRBD2 (7 bases). The tail of the sequence fits TRBJ2-7 better, so the J call may be wrong. The CDR3 extends over 14 amino acids. Germline lookup yields CDR1 DFQATT and CDR2 SNEGSKA (reference sequence).

J is TRBJ1-4 and V is TRBV12-3 or TRBV12-4; D is undetermined. V lost 6 bases and J lost 4, with 12 bases in between. This CDR3 is 14 amino acids long. The CDR3 here is CASRNGRSNEKLFF. The CDR3 DNA follows: TGTGCCAGCAGAAACGGGAGAAGTAATGAAAAACTGTTTTTT.

This clonotype is a singleton in its sample. The V call is TRBV6-5, the J call TRBJ1-2; unclear D gene. The CDR3 length is 13 residues. V lost 6 bases and J 7 bases, leaving 15 bases between the germline ends. Germline CDR1 MNHEY, CDR2 SVGAGI. The CDR3 coding sequence is TGTGCCAGCAGCGAGGCACCTTTGGTTGGCTACACCTTC. Its protein product is CASSEAPLVGYTF.

The CDR3 bases are TGTGCCAGCCGGGCACAGGGGGCCTCCTACAATGAGCAGTTCTTC. This sequence encodes CASRAQGASYNEQFF. The chain couples TRBV6-2 or TRBV6-3 to TRBJ2-1, with 9 positions matching TRBD1. CDR1 and CDR2 from the germline V gene are MNHEY and SVGEGT. Trimming removed 8 bases from V and 0 bases from J; junction bases left unmatched: 5. CDR3 length: 15 amino acids.

This clonotype turned up a few times. V gene TRBV7-9 combines with J gene TRBJ2-7; D call uncertain. V was pared by 1 base and J by 5 bases, with 12 bases between. Per the germline V gene, CDR1 is SEHNR and CDR2 is FQNEAQ (reference sequence). The CDR3 is 14 amino acids. CDR3 residues: CASSLDLGLDEQYF. The CDR3 DNA is TGTGCCAGCAGCTTAGATCTAGGGCTGGACGAGCAGTACTTC.

J is TRBJ1-2 and V is TRBV4-3, with 10 bases lining up with TRBD1. CDR1 is LGHNA and CDR2 is YSLEER in the germline V gene. The CDR3 has 20 amino acids. The trim removed 2 bases at V and 4 bases at J, leaving 19 bases unmatched. CDR3 sequence reads: CASSQRWLVDRGAPLYGYTF. As DNA, the CDR3 is TGCGCCAGCAGCCAAAGGTGGTTAGTGGACAGGGGGGCCCCGCTCTATGGCTACACCTTC.

V is TRBV12-5 and J is TRBJ2-5; a possible D gene is TRBD1 (6 bases). The length of the CDR3 is 13 residues. The germline gives CDR1 LGHNT, CDR2 FRNRAP. V was clipped by 6 bases and J by 3 bases, with 11 bases between them. The CDR3 DNA is TGTGCTAGTGGCCAAGGACAGAAAGAGACCCAGTACTTC. It translates to CASGQGQKETQYF.

This clonotype was seen a few times. The V call is TRBV5-1, the J call TRBJ2-5, with 9 bases lining up with TRBD1. The V gene's germline CDR1 is SGHRS and CDR2 YFSETQ. The ends lost 3 bases at V and 2 bases at J; junction bases unmatched: 11. CDR3 length equals 17 residues. The CDR3 sequence is CASSWGQGRVFQETQYF. CDR3 nucleotides: TGCGCCAGCAGCTGGGGACAGGGTAGGGTCTTTCAAGAGACCCAGTACTTC. Combining the CDR3 with reference TRBV5-1 and TRBJ2-5 gives the whole variable domain KAGVTQTPRYLIKTRGQQVTLSCSPISGHRSVSWYQQTPGQGLQFLFEYFSETQRNKGNFPGRFSGRQFSNSRSEMNVSTLELGDSALYLCASSWGQGRVFQETQYFGPGTRLLVL.

This clonotype has just a few counts. The chain uses TRBV2 and TRBJ2-4; D is possibly TRBD1 or TRBD2 (5 bases each). Looked up from germline, CDR1 is SNHLY and CDR2 is FYNNEI. This CDR3 has 14 residues. V gave up 5 bases and J gave up 7 bases, with 15 bases separating them. CDR3 sequence: CASSFFSEGNIQYF. In nucleotides, the CDR3 is TGTGCCAGCAGTTTCTTCTCAGAGGGGAACATTCAGTACTTC.

This sequence joins TRBV4-2 and TRBJ1-2; TRBD1 agrees at 7 bases. The junction had 8 bases not matched to a gene; V was cut back by 4 bases and J by 3 bases. Germline V gene lookup returns CDR1 LGHNA and CDR2 YNFKEQ. This CDR3 has 15 residues. CDR3 sequence: CASSRAGGSDYGYTF. DNA of the CDR3: TGTGCCAGCAGCCGAGCAGGGGGTTCGGACTATGGCTACACCTTC.

This clonotype was detected a few times. V usage is TRBV18 and J usage is TRBJ2-5; D assignment may be TRBD1 or TRBD2 (5 bases each). V was trimmed by 3 bases and J by 1 base, leaving 9 bases between them. The CDR3 is 14 residues long. CDR1 KGHSH and CDR2 LQKENI come from the germline V gene. In nucleotides, the CDR3 is TGTGCCAGCTCACCGTCTGGGACCCAAGAGACCCAGTACTTC. Protein product: CASSPSGTQETQYF.

Ten or more counts support this clonotype. The chain's CDR3 is CASSPTGDEQYF. CDR3 coding DNA: TGTGCCAGCAGCCCAACAGGGGACGAGCAGTACTTC. This chain uses TRBV18 with TRBJ2-7; 7 nucleotides align to TRBD1. Germline-derived CDR1 and CDR2 are KGHSH and LQKENI. Trimming took 8 bases from V and 5 from J; bases not matched to a gene: 6. There are 12 residues in the CDR3.

This chain joins TRBV6-5 and TRBJ1-1, with a tentative D call TRBD1 (5 bases). The V gene lost 2 bases and the J gene lost 3 bases, with 7 bases spanning the gap. Per the germline V gene, CDR1 is MNHEY and CDR2 is SVGAGI. The CDR3 spans 13 residues. CDR3 DNA sequence: TGTGCCAGCAGTTACCAGGGACACACTGAAGCTTTCTTT. This translates into CASSYQGHTEAFF.

The chain carries TRBV4-3 and TRBJ2-7; 7 nucleotides match TRBD1. Germline assignment: CDR1 LGHNA and CDR2 YSLEER. The V and J ends lost 3 bases and 3 bases, in that order; junction bases with no gene match: 11. The CDR3 has 16 amino acids. CDR3 sequence reads: CASSHSNRGFSYEQYF. The CDR3 region has the DNA TGCGCCAGCAGCCACTCGAACAGGGGTTTCAGCTACGAGCAGTACTTC.

The J gene is TRBJ2-3, the V gene TRBV20-1, with D possibly TRBD2 on 5 matching bases. Germline CDR1 reads DFQATT; CDR2 reads SNEGSKA (reference sequence). The ends were cut back, 2 bases at V and 4 bases at J, with 16 bases in the middle. The length of the CDR3 is 15 residues. The chain's CDR3 is CSARTPRGAADTQYF. The CDR3 DNA follows: TGCAGTGCTAGAACTCCTCGGGGAGCGGCAGATACGCAGTATTTT.

The chain links TRBV15 to TRBJ1-2; 7 bases fit TRBD1. The length of the CDR3 is 15 residues. The J segment lost 5 bases and the V segment lost 0 bases, leaving 6 bases of the junction unmatched. Per germline, CDR1 LNHNV and CDR2 YYDKDF (reference sequence). CDR3 sequence (DNA): TGTGCCACCAGCAGAGAGGGGACAGCCATTTATGGCTACACCTTC. This sequence encodes CATSREGTAIYGYTF. The entire variable domain, with the rest obtained from reference TRBV15 and TRBJ1-2, is as follows: DAMVIQNPRYQVTQFGKPVTLSCSQTLNHNVMYWYQQKSSQAPKLLFHYYDKDFNNEADTPDNFQSRRPNTSFCFLDIRSPGLGDTAMYLCATSREGTAIYGYTFGSGTRLTVV.